The 30 T cell receptor beta chains listed next were all sequenced from one sample in a study of blood T cell repertoires in COVID-19. Repertoires were generated with immunoSEQ multiplex PCR, while TCRdb's copy carries only in-frame clones and drops some. This sample has approximately 160,000 clones; around four fifths occur once, and the top ten carry under 9.5%. The sample consisted of PBMCs or T cells enriched from blood (not recorded which). The receptors stem from a man between 45 and 60 years old who had recovered from COVID-19.

The chain couples TRBV12-3 or TRBV12-4 to TRBJ2-7, with a tentative D call TRBD2 (6 bases). Between the trimmed V and J ends, which lost 5 bases and 3 bases, there was a span of 8 bases. This CDR3 is 12 amino acids long. CDR3 sequence reads: CASSPGGYEQYF. The DNA of the CDR3 is TGTGCCAGCAGTCCCGGGGGCTACGAGCAGTACTTC.

The V and J genes are TRBV5-1 and TRBJ1-6; TRBD1 matches 7 bases. Looked up from germline, CDR1 is SGHRS and CDR2 is YFSETQ. This CDR3 is built from 14 residues. With 3 bases clipped from V and 6 bases from J, the junction kept 3 bases outside the gene matches. CDR3 DNA: TGCGCCAGCAGCTCCCGGGACAGTAATTCACCCCTCCACTTT. Translated, it gives CASSSRDSNSPLHF.

The chain joins TRBV10-3 to TRBJ1-2; 8 positions match TRBD1. The germline V gene has CDR1 ENHRY and CDR2 SYGVKD. With V trimmed by 4 bases and J by 1 base, 8 bases remained unmatched. The CDR3 sequence is 16 residues long. The CDR3 sequence: CAISGVGQDFNYGYTF. The CDR3 DNA follows: TGTGCCATCAGTGGGGTGGGACAGGACTTTAACTATGGCTACACCTTC.

The chain carries TRBV3-1 (or the pseudogene TRBV3-2) and TRBJ2-5; possible D gene TRBD2, 5 bases. V lost 5 bases to trimming and J lost 4 bases, with 8 bases between them. Germline V gene lookup returns CDR1 LGHDT and CDR2 YNNKEL (reference sequence). The CDR3 extends over 12 amino acids. CDR3 bases: TGTGCCAGCAGCTGGACTCTAGAGACCCAGTACTTC. Translation gives CASSWTLETQYF.

In DNA, the CDR3 is TGTGCCAGCAGTCAGCAGAGGTCTGGGGCCAACGTCCTGACTTTC. As protein: CASSQQRSGANVLTF. V usage is TRBV6-5 and J usage is TRBJ2-6; the D is unclear. The CDR3 is 15 amino acids. CDR1 is MNHEY and CDR2 is SVGAGI in the germline V gene. The V end lost 5 bases, the J end lost 1 base, and 9 bases lay between the germline ends.

The chain carries TRBV7-9 and TRBJ1-6; D perhaps matches TRBD1 (6 bases). Trimming removed 5 bases at V and 6 bases at J, with 11 bases between. Germline V gene lookup returns CDR1 SEHNR and CDR2 FQNEAQ (reference sequence). The CDR3 covers 14 residues. The CDR3 sequence is CASSPTGPNSPLHF. CDR3 nucleotide sequence: TGTGCCAGCAGCCCTACAGGGCCTAATTCACCCCTCCACTTT.

The chain has TRBV5-5 and TRBJ1-4; D is perhaps TRBD1 (6 bases). The germline V and J ends were trimmed by 3 bases and 0 bases, with 15 bases remaining between them. The CDR3 is made up of 17 amino acids. Looked up from germline, CDR1 is SGHKS and CDR2 is YYEKEE (reference sequence). The CDR3 region has the DNA TGTGCCAGCAGCTCAGGACAGCGTTTTGCAACTAATGAAAAACTGTTTTTT. Translating gives CASSSGQRFATNEKLFF.

The J gene is TRBJ2-5, the V gene TRBV7-3; perhaps TRBD1 as D (5 bases). The germline V and J ends were trimmed by 1 base and 5 bases, with 17 bases remaining between them. CDR3 length equals 16 residues. Germline loops: CDR1 SGHTA, CDR2 FQGTGA. The chain's CDR3 is CASSLNGRVVRETQYF. The CDR3 DNA is TGTGCCAGCAGCTTAAATGGCAGGGTGGTACGTGAGACCCAGTACTTC.

The CDR3 DNA reads TGTGCCAGCAGCGCCGGGACTGTGAACACTGAAGCTTTCTTT. Amino acids: CASSAGTVNTEAFF. The chain has TRBV7-2 and TRBJ1-1; weak D call: TRBD1 (5 bases). The V and J ends lost 5 bases and 0 bases respectively, with 10 bases between them. The germline gives CDR1 SGHTA, CDR2 FQGNSA. The CDR3 has 14 residues.

The chain uses TRBV15 and TRBJ2-5; 11 bases fit TRBD2. V was pared by 1 base and J by 1 base, with 2 bases of the junction left unmatched. The CDR3 covers 16 residues. Per germline, CDR1 LNHNV and CDR2 YYDKDF (reference sequence). CDR3 DNA: TGTGCCACCAGCAGAGGGGGGACTAGCGGCCAAGAGACCCAGTACTTC. Encoded protein: CATSRGGTSGQETQYF.

Only a few counts were recorded for this clone. CDR3 DNA: TGTGCCAGTAGTATAGATCTGTCACAGGGCTATGGCTACACCTTC. Its protein product is CASSIDLSQGYGYTF. V and J are TRBV19 and TRBJ1-2; possibly TRBD1 for D (6 bases). There are 15 residues in the CDR3. The V end was cut by 0 bases, the J end by 4 bases, with 12 bases between. Germline V gene lookup returns CDR1 LNHDA and CDR2 SQIVND (reference sequence).

This clone has only one observation. This sequence joins TRBV2 and TRBJ2-2; no clear D. In germline, CDR1 is SNHLY, CDR2 FYNNEI. The CDR3 is 13 residues long. The V gene lost 7 bases and the J gene lost 5 bases, with 11 bases spanning the gap. CDR3 loop: CASTTSLTGELFF. CDR3 sequence (DNA): TGTGCCAGCACGACAAGCCTTACCGGGGAGCTGTTTTTT.

The J gene is TRBJ1-6, the V gene TRBV30; 8 bases match TRBD1. The germline CDR1 and CDR2 sequences are GTSNPN and SVGIG (reference sequence). This CDR3 has 14 amino acids. With 2 bases clipped from V and 10 bases from J, the junction kept 7 bases outside the gene matches. The CDR3: CAWSRGQGESPLHF. CDR3 in DNA: TGTGCCTGGAGTAGAGGACAGGGAGAATCACCCCTCCACTTT.

V is TRBV11-2 and J is TRBJ1-2, with TRBD1 matching 10 bases. This CDR3 contains 15 residues. Germline V lookup: CDR1 SGHAT, CDR2 FQNNGV. V was clipped by 5 bases and J by 7 bases; unmatched bases: 10. CDR3 in amino acids: CASSPSRTGGGGYTF. CDR3 DNA sequence: TGTGCCAGCAGCCCTTCCCGGACAGGGGGTGGTGGCTACACCTTC.

CDR3 amino acids: CASSPRTSGGYNEQFF. CDR3 nucleotides: TGTGCCAGCTCACCCCGAACTAGCGGGGGATACAATGAGCAGTTCTTC. The genes are TRBV18 and TRBJ2-1; 11 bases match TRBD2. V shed 3 bases and J 4 bases; nucleotides not matched to a gene: 5. CDR1 KGHSH and CDR2 LQKENI come from the germline V gene. This CDR3 spans 16 amino acids.

The chain uses TRBV9 and TRBJ2-7; no clear D gene. CDR1 is SGDLS and CDR2 is YYNGEE in the germline V gene. This CDR3 comprises 14 residues. V was pared by 2 bases and J by 2 bases, with 11 bases between. CDR3 protein: CASSVSAIPYEQYF. Written as DNA, the CDR3 is TGTGCCAGCAGCGTCAGCGCGATCCCCTACGAGCAGTACTTC.

The CDR3 region is CASSFPADTQYF. The CDR3 DNA follows: TGTGCCAGCAGCTTCCCTGCAGATACGCAGTATTTT. The rearrangement joins TRBV11-3 to TRBJ2-3, with unresolved D. CDR1 and CDR2 from the germline V gene are SGHNT and YENEEA. The CDR3 covers 12 residues. V was clipped by 3 bases and J by 4 bases, with 5 bases between them.

V and J are TRBV27 and TRBJ1-6; D not certain. CDR3 length: 12 residues. The germline CDR1 and CDR2 sequences are MNHEY and SMNVEV (reference sequence). Trimming took off 5 bases at V and 7 bases at J, with 6 bases between the two ends. The CDR3 coding sequence is TGTGCCAGCAGTGAACGGAATTCACCCCTCCACTTT. Residues: CASSERNSPLHF.

The chain carries TRBV7-6 and TRBJ2-2; possibly TRBD2 for D (6 bases). The length of the CDR3 is 17 residues. CDR1 and CDR2 (germline): SGHVS, FNYEAQ. V was shortened by 2 bases and J by 0 bases, with 13 bases between the two germline ends. CDR3 in DNA: TGTGCCAGCAGCTTAAGGAGTCTAGCGCCGAACACCGGGGAGCTGTTTTTT. Translating gives CASSLRSLAPNTGELFF.

V gene TRBV4-1 combines with J gene TRBJ1-4; a possible D gene is TRBD1 (5 bases). Trimming cost V 1 base and J 7 bases, with 7 bases left between them. CDR1 is MGHRA, CDR2 YSYEKL, per germline. This CDR3 region has 13 residues. The CDR3 loop reads CASSQARAEKLFF. As DNA, the CDR3 is TGCGCCAGCAGCCAAGCCAGGGCTGAAAAACTGTTTTTT.

The genes are TRBV2 and TRBJ1-1; no firm D call. The V end lost 1 base, the J end lost 1 base, and 7 bases lay between the germline ends. The CDR3 consists of 14 residues. CDR1 SNHLY and CDR2 FYNNEI come from the germline V gene. The CDR3 bases are TGTGCCAGCAGTGAAGGGCGGCAGAACACTGAAGCTTTCTTT. Protein sequence: CASSEGRQNTEAFF. Variable domain in full (rest from reference TRBV2 and TRBJ1-1): EPEVTQTPSHQVTQMGQEVILRCVPISNHLYFYWYRQILGQKVEFLVSFYNNEISEKSEIFDDQFSVERPDGSNFTLKIRSTKLEDSAMYFCASSEGRQNTEAFFGQGTRLTVV.

The genes are TRBV19 and TRBJ1-2, with a possible D match to TRBD1 (6 bases). Deletions cut 5 bases from V and 4 bases from J, with 14 bases between. The germline V gene has CDR1 LNHDA and CDR2 SQIVND (reference sequence). The CDR3 runs to 14 residues. The CDR3 DNA reads TGTGCCAGTAGTTCTGGACAGTCCACCTATGGCTACACCTTC. It specifies CASSSGQSTYGYTF.

This rearrangement joins TRBV5-1 to TRBJ2-7, with 11 bases that match TRBD2. The germline CDR1 and CDR2 sequences are SGHRS and YFSETQ. The J segment lost 0 bases and the V segment lost 4 bases, leaving 6 bases of the junction unmatched. This CDR3 contains 16 residues. CDR3: CASSPLTSGVSYEQYF. The CDR3 coding sequence is TGCGCCAGCAGCCCCCTGACTAGCGGGGTCTCCTACGAGCAGTACTTC.

The V call is TRBV7-2, the J call TRBJ2-1; 11 bases line up with TRBD1. The V gene end was trimmed by 3 bases and the J gene end by 6 bases; junction bases not matched to a gene: 7. Germline V gives CDR1 SGHTA, CDR2 FQGNSA. The CDR3 has 16 amino acids. The CDR3, as DNA: TGTGCCAGCAGCTTGCATAGGACAGGGGGCCTCAATGAGCAGTTCTTC. This sequence encodes CASSLHRTGGLNEQFF.

V gene TRBV3-1 (or the pseudogene TRBV3-2) combines with J gene TRBJ2-5; 9 bases agree with TRBD2. Germline loops: CDR1 LGHDT, CDR2 YNNKEL (reference sequence). CDR3 length equals 15 residues. After removal of 7 bases from V and 0 bases from J, the junction contained 6 bases not matched to a gene. In DNA, the CDR3 is TGTGCCAGCAATTTGCGGGGGGGATACCAAGAGACCCAGTACTTC. Amino acid sequence: CASNLRGGYQETQYF.

The chain links TRBV5-6 to TRBJ1-2; 7 bases agree with TRBD1. The CDR3 length is 14 residues. Germline V gene sequence: CDR1 SGHDT, CDR2 YYEEEE. The V and J ends lost 3 bases and 4 bases, in that order; junction bases with no gene match: 6. For the CDR3, the DNA is TGTGCCAGCAGCTACGACAGGGTCGCCTATGGCTACACCTTC. It specifies CASSYDRVAYGYTF.

The J gene is TRBJ1-2, the V gene TRBV5-1; D not resolved. V lost 0 bases, J lost 1 base, and 10 bases lay in between. This CDR3 is built from 15 residues. The germline V gene has CDR1 SGHRS and CDR2 YFSETQ. This CDR3 reads CASSLDIQNNYGYTF. The CDR3 DNA is TGCGCCAGCAGCTTGGATATCCAGAATAACTATGGCTACACCTTC.

This clone was observed a single time. The rearrangement joins TRBV6-5 to TRBJ2-1, with 7 bases matching TRBD1. CDR1 and CDR2 (germline): MNHEY, SVGAGI. This CDR3 has 13 residues. Trimming took 4 bases from V and 8 from J; bases not matched to a gene: 5. The CDR3 loop is CASSSVDRHEQFF. DNA of the CDR3: TGTGCCAGCAGTTCCGTGGACAGGCATGAGCAGTTCTTC.

The V call is TRBV7-2, the J call TRBJ2-7; weak D call: TRBD2 (5 bases). The CDR3 runs to 13 residues. CDR1 and CDR2 (germline): SGHTA, FQGNSA. Trimming took off 1 base at V and 6 bases at J, with 10 bases between the two ends. The CDR3 DNA is TGTGCCAGCAGCTTAGACGGGATTAGCGAGCAGTACTTC. Translation: CASSLDGISEQYF. Drawing the rest from reference TRBV7-2 and TRBJ2-7, the complete variable domain is GAGVSQSPSNKVTEKGKDVELRCDPISGHTALYWYRQSLGQGLEFLIYFQGNSAPDKSGLPSDRFSAERTGGSVSTLTIQRTQQEDSAVYLCASSLDGISEQYFGPGTRLTVT.

The genes are TRBV7-9 and TRBJ1-1; 9 nucleotides match TRBD1. V lost 5 bases, J lost 0 bases, and 4 bases stayed unmatched. This CDR3 has 15 amino acids. CDR1 is SEHNR, CDR2 FQNEAQ, per germline (reference sequence). CDR3 loop: CASSTGQGMNTEAFF. Written as DNA, the CDR3 is TGTGCCAGCAGCACGGGACAGGGAATGAACACTGAAGCTTTCTTT.